This T cell receptor (beta chain) was obtained from a study of radiotherapy plus CTLA-4 blockade in lung cancer. Study information: Disease control reached around 30%, with objective responses in 15% to 20%. Study outcomes and limitations: Alongside interferon-beta, early blood T cell clone dynamics were reportedly the best predictor of response.

Patients with chemo-refractory metastatic non-small-cell lung cancer received focal radiation plus CTLA-4 blockade with ipilimumab. Notes on this clone: The antigen is not known.

Repertoires were generated with immunoSEQ multiplex PCR, while TCRdb's copy carries only in-frame clones and drops some. Of 84,000 or so clones listed, about 80% were seen once; the top ten hold approximately 14%. CDR1 is LGHNA, CDR2 YNFKEQ, per germline. After removal of 4 bases from V and 6 bases from J, the junction contained 8 bases not matched to a gene. The CDR3 is made up of 15 amino acids. The source was peripheral blood, collected from a patient treated with radiotherapy plus ipilimumab. This clonotype was sampled from a human donor with non-small cell lung cancer that progressed on radiotherapy plus ipilimumab. The chain links TRBV4-2 to TRBJ2-3, with TRBD2 matching 9 bases. The CDR3 loop is CASSRVAGEVDTQYF. The CDR3 DNA is TGTGCCAGCAGCCGGGTAGCGGGAGAGGTGGATACGCAGTATTTT.